This T cell receptor beta chain is drawn from a study of shared clonotypes between healthy human individuals. Whole-study results and caveats: Sampling involved blood alone; tissue repertoires likely differ.

Naivety among CD8 cells was defined by CD45RO negativity and positive CCR7 selection, thereby excluding terminally differentiated effector memory CD45RA+ cells. CDR3 length: 17 residues. The germline CDR1 and CDR2 sequences are MNHEY and SMNVEV (reference sequence). Trimming left V 0 bases short and J 0 bases short, with 12 bases between. This table comes from immunoSEQ multiplex PCR, and its TCRdb copy is limited to in-frame clones, with some not included. The sample lists approximately 2,200,000 clones, approximately 94% occurring once. Details on this clone: Its antigen is currently unknown.

The chain combines TRBV27 with TRBJ2-1; TRBD1 is a possible D gene (6 bases). The receptor was isolated from a man younger than 35 in good health. Some clones in this sample may be carry-over from other donors' samples. The sample taken for sequencing was naive CD8+ T cells from PBMCs. The CDR3 DNA reads TGTGCCAGCAGTTTATCATCCGGACAGATCTCCTACAATGAGCAGTTCTTC. It codes for CASSLSSGQISYNEQFF.